This TCR beta chain was sequenced during a study of graft-versus-host responses after intestinal transplantation. In the study overall: All recipients got anti-thymocyte globulin induction, then tacrolimus and steroids for 3 to 4 years.

Germline CDR1 SGHVS, CDR2 FNYEAQ. J gave up 1 base and V 1 base, and 16 bases lay outside the gene matches. CDR3 length: 21 amino acids. Sequenced by immunoSEQ multiplex PCR; TCRdb stores in-frame clones only, minus some. The data hold tens of thousands of clones, with more than 80% observed a single time. On this clone: Its antigen remains unknown.

The sequence derives from a human donor who received an intestinal transplant. The sample in question was unstimulated CD8+ T cells sorted from spleen or lymph node cells, obtained before intestinal transplant. The V call is TRBV7-6, the J call TRBJ1-5; 10 bases match TRBD1. The CDR3 DNA follows: TGTGCCAGCAGCTTAGAGCCCGAATTCGCGCCGGGACAGGGGAGCAATCAGCCCCAGCATTTT. Encoded protein: CASSLEPEFAPGQGSNQPQHF.